This entry lists 6 T cell receptor beta chains sequenced from one sample in a study of blood T cell repertoires in COVID-19. Method: immunoSEQ multiplex PCR; TCRdb's copy keeps in-frame clones and lacks some. The sample includes fewer than 300,000 clones, less than 85% of them seen just once. Sequences were obtained from peripheral blood. Receptors originate from a woman in her late teens or twenties with acute or convalescent COVID-19.

For this clone: The sample contains more than one DNA sequence encoding this CDR3. The V and J genes are TRBV6-5 and TRBJ1-6, with TRBD1 matching 10 bases. Trimming removed 5 bases from V and 10 bases from J; junction bases left unmatched: 5. The CDR3 spans 14 residues. The germline CDR1 and CDR2 sequences are MNHEY and SVGAGI. CDR3 bases: TGTGCCAGCAGTCGAGGACAGGGGGGGTCACCCCTCCACTTT. It is translated as CASSRGQGGSPLHF.

The rearrangement uses TRBV21-1 and TRBJ2-7; whether TRBD2, the table's D call, matches the DNA was not checked. TRBV21-1 represents a pseudogene. There are 15 residues in the CDR3. CDR3 sequence: CASSKSVAGDYEQYF. The DNA of the CDR3 is TGTGCCAGCAGCAAATCCGTAGCGGGGGACTACGAGCAGTACTTC.

This clone was observed a few times. V gene TRBV4-3 combines with J gene TRBJ2-7, with D possibly TRBD1 on 5 matching bases. The CDR3 sequence is 15 residues long. The V and J ends lost 1 base and 3 bases respectively, with 13 bases between them. Germline lookup yields CDR1 LGHNA and CDR2 YSLEER. The CDR3 nucleotides read TGCGCCAGCAGCCAAGTAGGGGAAACCATCTACGAGCAGTACTTC. Its protein product is CASSQVGETIYEQYF.

The chain combines TRBV7-2 with TRBJ1-1; perhaps TRBD1 as D (6 bases). The V end lost 5 bases, the J end lost 0 bases, and 13 bases lay between the germline ends. The germline V gene has CDR1 SGHTA and CDR2 FQGNSA. This CDR3 has 15 residues. The CDR3 spells CASSQRDTLNTEAFF. The DNA of the CDR3 is TGTGCCAGCAGCCAACGGGACACCTTGAACACTGAAGCTTTCTTT.

The chain recombines TRBV5-5 with TRBJ2-5; possibly TRBD2 for D (6 bases). Germline CDR1 and CDR2: SGHKS and YYEKEE (reference sequence). V lost 0 bases to trimming and J lost 1 base, with 10 bases between them. This CDR3 is 15 amino acids long. DNA of the CDR3: TGTGCCAGCAGCTTGGCGGACGGGGGCCAAGAGACCCAGTACTTC. Translated, it gives CASSLADGGQETQYF.

The V gene is TRBV5-1, the J gene TRBJ2-7, with 9 bases lining up with TRBD2. The CDR3 is 16 amino acids. The V gene end was trimmed by 0 bases and the J gene end by 7 bases; junction bases not matched to a gene: 11. Looked up from germline, CDR1 is SGHRS and CDR2 is YFSETQ. CDR3 in DNA: TGCGCCAGCAGCTTGGAACCGGCGGGAGGGCCGAGGGAGCAGTACTTC. It is translated as CASSLEPAGGPREQYF.